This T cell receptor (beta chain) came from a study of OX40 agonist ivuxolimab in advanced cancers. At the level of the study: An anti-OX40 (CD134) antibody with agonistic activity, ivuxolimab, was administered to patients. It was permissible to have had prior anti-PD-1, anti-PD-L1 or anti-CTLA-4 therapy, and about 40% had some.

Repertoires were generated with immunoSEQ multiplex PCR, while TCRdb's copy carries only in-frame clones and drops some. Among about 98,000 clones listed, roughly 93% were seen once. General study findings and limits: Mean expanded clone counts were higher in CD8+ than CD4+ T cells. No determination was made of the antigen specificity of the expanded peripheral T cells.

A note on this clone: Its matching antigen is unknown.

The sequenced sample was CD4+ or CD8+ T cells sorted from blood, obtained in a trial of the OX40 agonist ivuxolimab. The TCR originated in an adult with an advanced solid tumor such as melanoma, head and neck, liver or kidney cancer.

This CDR3 reads CASSPGTAEYNEQFF. The CDR3 DNA is TGTGCCAGCAGCCCGGGGACAGCCGAATACAATGAGCAGTTCTTC. This chain uses TRBV11-3 with TRBJ2-1, with 7 bases lining up with TRBD1. Germline V gene lookup returns CDR1 SGHNT and CDR2 YENEEA. This CDR3 region has 15 residues. After removal of 5 bases from V and 4 bases from J, the junction contained 8 bases not matched to a gene.